The clone carrying this T cell receptor beta chain came up once. In the authors' methods: Quantification of nucleated cells was approximated via reference gene primer amplification. The repertoire was sequenced with immunoSEQ multiplex PCR; TCRdb's copy has only in-frame clones and lacks some. D and trimming were read from the DNA, whereas the V and J calls and clone size are those reported in that table. This sample has roughly 150,000 clones, with about 80% found just once. The data belong to a study of blood T cell repertoires in COVID-19. About the study: Italy, Spain and the United States were the sources of the convalescent and acute COVID-19 samples. Sample material is recorded as cDNA or gDNA derived from T cells, B-cell-depleted T cells, or PBMCs.

The germline V gene encodes CDR1 DFQATT and CDR2 SNEGSKA (reference sequence). V lost 1 base and J lost 9, with 7 bases in between. This CDR3 region has 11 residues. The sequence came from a man between 65 and 79 years old with active or convalescent COVID-19. The sequencing input was peripheral blood. This rearrangement joins TRBV20-1 to TRBJ2-1; D is undetermined. The CDR3 DNA is TGCAGTGCTAGAGGGTTGAGTGAGCAGTTCTTC. Translating it yields CSARGLSEQFF.